The entry that follows covers one TCR beta chain sequence. This clonotype occurred a few times. This clone's antigen is unknown. No much larger clonotype is one base removed from it; base qualities were not supplied. This specimen belongs to a study of response to subunit inactivated influenza vaccine (dated by TCRdb to 2016 to 2018). The study in broad terms: Deep quantitative profiling of the T cell receptor repertoire was used in the study to follow responses to a trivalent subunit inactivated influenza vaccine. On the study overall, not on this receptor specifically: It was suggested by the authors that each seasonal influenza vaccination may recruit only a limited number of new T cells.

CDR1 and CDR2, looked up from the germline V gene, are SGHTA and FQGTGA. The CDR3, cysteine through phenylalanine, is 13 amino acids long. This entry keeps only the CDR3 DNA: 39 bases, framed from base 1. Germline trimming: 4 bases from V, 4 bases from J; junction bases outside gene matches: 0. Preparation of the library involved RT-PCR. For sequencing, an Illumina HiSeq 2500 was employed. The public reads were reprocessed in TCRdb via fastp at Q25 and MiXCR, keeping in-frame beta chains. Every entry covers one CDR3 protein and lists the most common genes and DNA from its rows. This sample comprises 500,000 to 600,000 distinct CDR3 sequences, about 10% of them detected only once. Roughly 10% of the sample belongs to the ten largest clones.

The sequence links TRBV7-3 to TRBJ2-5; 10 junctional bases match TRBD1. The TCR sequence derives from a man aged 45-65 years who received an inactivated influenza vaccine. Donor details come from another sample of the same person, matched by shared clones. This sample comprised PBMCs from blood, obtained on the day of vaccination. The sequenced DNA is TGTGCCAGCAGCTGGACAGGGGGAGAGACCCAGTACTTC. Its translation reads: CASSWTGGETQYF.